This T cell receptor beta chain is from a study of blood T cell repertoires in COVID-19. On the study more broadly: Italy, Spain and the United States were the sources of the convalescent and acute COVID-19 samples. In each case, the material was cDNA or gDNA derived from T cells, B-cell-depleted T cells, or PBMCs.

A few counts support this clone. The germline CDR1 and CDR2 sequences are SNHLY and FYNNEI. The CDR3 is 12 residues long. The V and J ends lost 6 bases and 4 bases respectively, with 10 bases between them. Original methodology: The authors estimated nucleated cell counts from reference gene primer amplification. Sequencing was performed with immunoSEQ multiplex PCR; in TCRdb, only in-frame clones are kept and a portion is missing. V and J calls and clone size are those listed in that table; D and trimming were worked out from the DNA. The sample has some 300,000 clones, around four fifths seen once. Source material: peripheral blood. This TCR came from a woman aged 45-65 years with active or convalescent COVID-19. The chain combines TRBV2 with TRBJ2-7; D is unclear. In DNA form, the CDR3 reads TGTGCCAGCAGGCCGTACAATTACGAGCAGTACTTC. Translation gives CASRPYNYEQYF.